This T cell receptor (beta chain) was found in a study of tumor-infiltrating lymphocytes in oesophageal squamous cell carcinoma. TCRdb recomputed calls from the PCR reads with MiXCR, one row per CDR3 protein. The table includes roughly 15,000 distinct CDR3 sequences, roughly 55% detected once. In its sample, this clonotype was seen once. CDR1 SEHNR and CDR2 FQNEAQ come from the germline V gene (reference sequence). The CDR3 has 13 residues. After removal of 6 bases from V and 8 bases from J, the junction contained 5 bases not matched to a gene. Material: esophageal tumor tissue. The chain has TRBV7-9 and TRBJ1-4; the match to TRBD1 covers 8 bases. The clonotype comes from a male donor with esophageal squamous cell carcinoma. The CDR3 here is CASSRQGYEKLFF. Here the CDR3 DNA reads TGTGCCAGCAGTCGACAGGGGTACGAAAAACTGTTTTTT.